What follows describes a single T cell receptor beta chain. Its antigen is not known. Trimming took off 0 bases at V and 8 bases at J, with 8 bases between the two ends. Per germline, CDR1 SGHKS and CDR2 YYEKEE (reference sequence). The CDR3 sequence is 12 residues long. The data derive from a study of radiotherapy plus CTLA-4 blockade in lung cancer. The wider study: Disease control was seen in 25% to 40% of patients, objective responses in roughly 17%. General study findings and limits: Blood-borne expansion of tumor-derived TCR clones followed radiotherapy plus ipilimumab. Early clone dynamics of blood T cells, plus interferon-beta, reportedly predicted response best.

Sequencing used immunoSEQ multiplex PCR; TCRdb keeps in-frame clones, though not all of them. The table has some 98,000 clones, roughly four fifths seen once. The sequence derives from a human donor with non-small cell lung cancer who had a partial response to radiotherapy plus ipilimumab. The chain carries TRBV5-5 and TRBJ1-1; D is unclear. Sample: peripheral blood, taken from a patient treated with radiotherapy plus ipilimumab. The CDR3 here is CASSLALQEAFF. In DNA, the CDR3 is TGTGCCAGCAGCTTGGCTCTTCAGGAAGCTTTCTTT. The whole variable domain, filled in from reference TRBV5-5 and TRBJ1-1, reads DAGVTQSPTHLIKTRGQQVTLRCSPISGHKSVSWYQQVLGQGPQFIFQYYEKEERGRGNFPDRFSARQFPNYSSELNVNALLLGDSALYLCASSLALQEAFFGQGTRLTVV.